This TCR beta chain was retrieved from a study of identifying expanded T cells in peripheral blood. Overall study results and limits: Approximately two-week clone count variance significantly increased as total template count grew. Over approximately two and four weeks, about 17 and 20 clones changed, versus 1.2 between replicates.

Germline CDR1 reads MNHEY; CDR2 reads SMNVEV (reference sequence). The CDR3 is made up of 16 amino acids. V shed 2 bases, J shed 5 bases, and the junction held 7 bases outside the gene matches. This clone is medium-sized. The antigen remains undetermined. Produced via immunoSEQ multiplex PCR; TCRdb's table is partial and in-frame only. The table records 80,000 or so clones, roughly four fifths of them present only once. Healthy donors had no documented immune events, such as infections, while sampled. The V gene is TRBV27, the J gene TRBJ2-5; 11 nucleotides align to TRBD1. The sequence was obtained from a person between 18 and 69 years old in good health. What was sequenced was blood. CDR3 protein: CASSLRRTGGRETQYF. The CDR3 region has the DNA TGTGCCAGCAGTTTACGTCGGACAGGGGGCCGGGAGACCCAGTACTTC.